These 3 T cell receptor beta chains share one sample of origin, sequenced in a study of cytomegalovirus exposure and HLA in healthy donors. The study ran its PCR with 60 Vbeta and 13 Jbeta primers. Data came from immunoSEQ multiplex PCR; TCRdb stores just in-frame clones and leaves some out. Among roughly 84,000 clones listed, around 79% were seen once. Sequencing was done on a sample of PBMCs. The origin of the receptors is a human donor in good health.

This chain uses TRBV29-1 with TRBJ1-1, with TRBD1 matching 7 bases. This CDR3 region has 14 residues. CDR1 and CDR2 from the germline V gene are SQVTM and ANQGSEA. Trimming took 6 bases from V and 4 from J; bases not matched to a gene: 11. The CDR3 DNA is TGCAGCGTGGGTCCGACAGGGAGTGCCACTGAAGCTTTCTTT. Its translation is CSVGPTGSATEAFF.

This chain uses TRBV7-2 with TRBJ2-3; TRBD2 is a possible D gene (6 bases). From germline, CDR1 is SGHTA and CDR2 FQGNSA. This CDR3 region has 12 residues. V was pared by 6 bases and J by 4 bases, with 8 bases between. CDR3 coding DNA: TGTGCCAGCAGGGGGGAGGCAGATACGCAGTATTTT. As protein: CASRGEADTQYF.

CDR3 amino acids: CASSLATGTGRHEQYF. CDR3 sequence (DNA): TGTGCCAGCAGTTTAGCTACCGGGACAGGACGGCACGAGCAGTACTTC. V is TRBV27 and J is TRBJ2-7; 8 bases fit TRBD1. Per germline, CDR1 MNHEY and CDR2 SMNVEV (reference sequence). The V gene end was trimmed by 2 bases and the J gene end by 5 bases; junction bases not matched to a gene: 11. The CDR3 consists of 16 residues.